The entry below gives a single TCR beta chain sequence along with its context. Its antigen is not known. This entry comes from a study of T cells after yellow fever vaccination. General study points: Clonotypes shared by both compartments, CD4 and CD8, made up a small share.

TCRdb redid the calling of the 5' RACE reads with MiXCR, one entry per CDR3 protein. The sample contains some 350,000 distinct CDR3 sequences, 11% of which appear only once. This CDR3 is 14 amino acids long. The ends lost 4 bases at V and 2 bases at J; junction bases unmatched: 2. CDR1 and CDR2 (germline): MNHEY, SVGEGT. Source: PBMCs, taken on the day of the first yellow fever vaccination. This sequence originates from a man between 18 and 35 years old who received the YFV17D yellow fever vaccine. This chain links TRBV6-2 or TRBV6-3 with TRBJ2-3; 8 bases match TRBD1. Here the CDR3 DNA reads TGTGCCAGCAGTTTGGGACAGGCCACAGATACGCAGTATTTT. It encodes CASSLGQATDTQYF.